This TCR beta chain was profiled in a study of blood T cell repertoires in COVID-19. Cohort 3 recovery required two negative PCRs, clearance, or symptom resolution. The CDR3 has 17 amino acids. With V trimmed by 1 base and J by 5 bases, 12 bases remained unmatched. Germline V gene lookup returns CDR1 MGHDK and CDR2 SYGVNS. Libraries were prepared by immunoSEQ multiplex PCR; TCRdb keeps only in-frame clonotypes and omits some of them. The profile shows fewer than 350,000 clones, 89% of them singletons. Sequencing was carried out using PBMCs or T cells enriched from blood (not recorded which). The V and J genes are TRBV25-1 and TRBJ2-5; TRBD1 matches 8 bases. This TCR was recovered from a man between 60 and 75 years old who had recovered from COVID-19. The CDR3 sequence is CASSESGGVQGAETQYF. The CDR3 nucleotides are TGTGCCAGCAGTGAATCCGGTGGGGTCCAGGGGGCCGAGACCCAGTACTTC.